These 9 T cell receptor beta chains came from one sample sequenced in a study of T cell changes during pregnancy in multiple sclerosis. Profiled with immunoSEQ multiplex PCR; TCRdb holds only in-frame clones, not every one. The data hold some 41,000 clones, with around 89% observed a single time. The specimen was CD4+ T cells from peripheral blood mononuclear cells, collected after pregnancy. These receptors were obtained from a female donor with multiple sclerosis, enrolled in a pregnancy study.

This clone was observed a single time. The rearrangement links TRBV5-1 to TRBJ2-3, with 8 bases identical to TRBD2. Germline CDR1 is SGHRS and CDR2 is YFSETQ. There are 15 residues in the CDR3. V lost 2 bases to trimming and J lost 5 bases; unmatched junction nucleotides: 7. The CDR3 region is CASSFGLAGRDTQYF. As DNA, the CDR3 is TGCGCCAGCAGCTTCGGCCTAGCGGGCCGAGATACGCAGTATTTT.

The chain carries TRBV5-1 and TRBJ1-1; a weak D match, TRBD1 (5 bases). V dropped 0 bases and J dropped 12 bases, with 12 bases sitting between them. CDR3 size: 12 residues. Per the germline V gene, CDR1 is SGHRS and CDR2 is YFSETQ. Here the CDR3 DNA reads TGCGCCAGCAGCTTGGATCAGGGTGAGACTTTCTTT. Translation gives CASSLDQGETFF.

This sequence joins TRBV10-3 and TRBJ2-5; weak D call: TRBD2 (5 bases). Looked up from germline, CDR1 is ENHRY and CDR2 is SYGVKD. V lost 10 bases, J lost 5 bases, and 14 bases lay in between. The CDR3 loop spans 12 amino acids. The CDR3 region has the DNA TGTGCCACGGGCCCGGCGGGCGAGACCCAGTACTTC. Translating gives CATGPAGETQYF.

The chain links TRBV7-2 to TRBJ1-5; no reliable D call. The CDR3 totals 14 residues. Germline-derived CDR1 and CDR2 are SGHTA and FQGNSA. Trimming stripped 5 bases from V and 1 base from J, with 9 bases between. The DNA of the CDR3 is TGTGCCAGCAGCCTACAGACAAGCAATCAGCCCCAGCATTTT. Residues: CASSLQTSNQPQHF.

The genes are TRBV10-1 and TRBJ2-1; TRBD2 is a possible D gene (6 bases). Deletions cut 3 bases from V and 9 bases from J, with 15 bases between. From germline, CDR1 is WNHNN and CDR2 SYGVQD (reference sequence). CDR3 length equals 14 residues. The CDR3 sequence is CASSDRPGESEQFF. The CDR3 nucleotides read TGCGCCAGCAGTGATCGGCCGGGAGAGAGTGAGCAGTTCTTC.

The CDR3 coding sequence is TGTGCCAGCAGCTCCCCAAAACCGGGACTAGGAACCGATGAGCAGTTCTTC. Amino acid sequence: CASSSPKPGLGTDEQFF. The chain has TRBV21-1 and TRBJ2-1; whether TRBD2, the table's D call, matches the DNA was not checked. TRBV21-1 is a pseudogene. CDR3 length equals 17 residues.

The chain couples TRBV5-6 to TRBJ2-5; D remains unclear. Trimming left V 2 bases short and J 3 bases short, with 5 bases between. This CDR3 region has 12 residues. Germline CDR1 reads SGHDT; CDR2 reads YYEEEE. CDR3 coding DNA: TGTGCCAGCAGCTTAGAGGAAGAGACCCAGTACTTC. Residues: CASSLEEETQYF.

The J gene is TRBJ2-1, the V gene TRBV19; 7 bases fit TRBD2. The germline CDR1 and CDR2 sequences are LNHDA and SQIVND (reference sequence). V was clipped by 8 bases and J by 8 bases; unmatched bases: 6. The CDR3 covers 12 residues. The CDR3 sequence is CASAREDYEQFF. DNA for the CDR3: TGTGCCAGTGCTCGGGAGGACTATGAGCAGTTCTTC.

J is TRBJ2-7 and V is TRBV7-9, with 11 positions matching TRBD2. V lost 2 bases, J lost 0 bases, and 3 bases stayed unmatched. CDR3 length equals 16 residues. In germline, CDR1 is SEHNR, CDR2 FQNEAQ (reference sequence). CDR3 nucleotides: TGTGCCAGCAGCTTAACGACTAGCGGGATCTCCTACGAGCAGTACTTC. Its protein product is CASSLTTSGISYEQYF.